This TCR beta chain is drawn from a study of early T cells in non-severe SARS-CoV-2 infection. Study overall: Alpha and beta chains were unpaired, from unsorted whole-blood bulk RNA.

This clonotype was counted many times. Unique molecular identifier tags were affixed to discrete cDNA molecules. MiXCR, run by TCRdb on the 5' RACE reads, gives a single entry per CDR3 protein. The sample contains 32,000 or so distinct CDR3 sequences, 4.5% to 7.5% of which appear only once. V gave up 4 bases and J gave up 8 bases; unmatched junction bases: 12. The CDR3 spans 16 residues. CDR1 and CDR2 from the germline V gene are MDHEN and SYDVKM. This TCR was recovered from an adult who was a healthcare worker with PCR-confirmed SARS-CoV-2 infection or an uninfected control (not recorded which). Sequenced material: whole blood. The rearrangement joins TRBV28 to TRBJ1-4; TRBD1 matches 8 bases. The CDR3 DNA is TGTGCCAGCAGTTGGACAGGGAGGGCCTCTGGGGAAAAACTGTTTTTT. The encoded protein is CASSWTGRASGEKLFF.